This T cell receptor (beta chain) emerged from a study of beta chain features in type 1 diabetes. Background on the study: Age and gender were similar between patients and healthy donors, as were cell yields. Findings of the study overall: Shorter TCRB CDR3s, moderately but significantly so, marked every one of the four CD4+ subsets in Type 1 diabetes patients.

Trimming shortened V by 0 bases and J by 5 bases, and 14 bases separated the two germline ends. The CDR3 loop spans 14 amino acids. Germline V gene lookup returns CDR1 GTSNPN and CDR2 SVGIG (reference sequence). Expressed TCRB transcripts were sequenced because the entire RNA isolate underwent reverse transcription. The assay was immunoSEQ multiplex PCR, and TCRdb's table has in-frame clones only and misses some. The repertoire holds 250,000 to 300,000 clones, with around 22% as singletons. A note on this clone: Its antigen is not known.

The sequence was collected from a woman in her twenties or thirties with type 1 diabetes. The chain carries TRBV30 and TRBJ2-7, with D possibly being TRBD1 (5 bases). Sequenced input: naive CD4+ T cells from blood. DNA of the CDR3: TGTGCCTGGAGTGTACAAGGGGCTCCCCACGAGCAGTACTTC. This gives the protein CAWSVQGAPHEQYF.